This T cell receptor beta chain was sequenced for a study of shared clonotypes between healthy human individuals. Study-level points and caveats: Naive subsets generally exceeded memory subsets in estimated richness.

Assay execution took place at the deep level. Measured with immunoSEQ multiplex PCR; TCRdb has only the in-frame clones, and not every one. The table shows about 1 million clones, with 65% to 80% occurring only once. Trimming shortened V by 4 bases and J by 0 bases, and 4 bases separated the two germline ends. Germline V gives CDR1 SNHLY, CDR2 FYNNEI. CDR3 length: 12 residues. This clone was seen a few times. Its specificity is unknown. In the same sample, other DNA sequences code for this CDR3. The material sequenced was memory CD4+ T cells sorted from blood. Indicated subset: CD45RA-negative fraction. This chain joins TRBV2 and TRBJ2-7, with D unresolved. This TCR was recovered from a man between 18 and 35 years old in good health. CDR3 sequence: CASSANSYEQYF. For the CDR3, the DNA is TGTGCCAGCAGTGCCAACTCCTACGAGCAGTACTTC. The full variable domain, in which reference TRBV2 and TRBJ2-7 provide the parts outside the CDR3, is EPEVTQTPSHQVTQMGQEVILRCVPISNHLYFYWYRQILGQKVEFLVSFYNNEISEKSEIFDDQFSVERPDGSNFTLKIRSTKLEDSAMYFCASSANSYEQYFGPGTRLTVT.